A selection of T cell receptor beta chains follows, all from one sample in a study of T cell responses to AZD1222 COVID-19 vaccine. Profiled with immunoSEQ multiplex PCR; TCRdb holds only in-frame clones, not every one. The repertoire consists of about 97,000 clones, with roughly 88% occurring once and the leading ten covering 2.5% to 3.5%. Sample: peripheral blood, taken on day 0 of AZD1222 vaccination. The receptors derive from an adult in good health. CDR3s include the opening cysteine and the closing phenylalanine or tryptophan. Fields, in order: clone size, V gene, J gene, D gene, CDR3 protein, CDR3 DNA. A D gene is named only where the DNA matches it firmly. Size is stated for part of the rows, as once, few or many counts, or as a class when the clone is expanded.

.	TRBV4-1	TRBJ1-5	.	CASSHGKGQPQHF	TGCGCCAGCAGCCATGGAAAGGGTCAGCCCCAGCATTTT
.	TRBV5-4	TRBJ2-1	.	CASSLGGDNEQFF	TGTGCCAGCAGCTTAGGGGGTGACAATGAGCAGTTCTTC
.	TRBV9	TRBJ2-3	TRBD1	CASSAGTGHTDTQYF	TGTGCCAGCAGCGCCGGGACAGGGCACACAGATACGCAGTATTTT
few	TRBV4-3	TRBJ2-3	.	CASRRYSLSTDTQYF	TGCGCCAGCAGGAGGTATTCTTTGAGCACAGATACGCAGTATTTT
.	TRBV5-1	TRBJ1-3	.	CASSLSGAGNTIYF	TGCGCCAGCAGCTTGTCGGGCGCTGGAAACACCATATATTTT
.	TRBV6-5	TRBJ2-3	TRBD2	CASSYSGLAGDTQYF	TGTGCCAGCAGTTACTCGGGACTAGCGGGGGATACGCAGTATTTT
.	TRBV28	TRBJ1-3	TRBD1	CASIDRGVYTIYF	TGTGCCAGCATCGACAGGGGGGTATACACCATATATTTT
.	TRBV7-3	TRBJ2-1	.	CASSYTDRLEQFF	TGTGCCAGCAGCTACACGGACCGTCTTGAGCAGTTCTTC
once	TRBV3-1/TRBV3-2	TRBJ2-2	.	CASSRVGIGELFF	TGTGCCAGCAGCCGAGTGGGGATCGGGGAGCTGTTTTTT
once	TRBV20-1	TRBJ1-2	.	CSASPGPNEGYTF	TGCAGTGCTAGTCCGGGACCGAATGAAGGCTACACCTTC
.	TRBV3-1/TRBV3-2	TRBJ2-5	.	CASSRRGAGETQYF	TGTGCCAGCAGCCGTCGGGGGGCCGGAGAGACCCAGTACTTC
few	TRBV2	TRBJ2-7	TRBD1	CASSLQGKDYEQYF	TGTGCCAGCAGTTTACAGGGGAAAGACTACGAGCAGTACTTC
.	TRBV28	TRBJ1-1	TRBD1	CASSLGQGKAFF	TGTGCCAGCAGCCTAGGACAGGGCAAAGCTTTCTTT
once	TRBV19	TRBJ1-4	.	CASRTGATNEKLFF	TGTGCCTCCAGGACGGGCGCAACTAATGAAAAACTGTTTTTT
.	TRBV7-9	TRBJ2-3	.	CASSSLGASTDTQYF	TGTGCCAGCAGCTCCCTGGGGGCTAGCACAGATACGCAGTATTTT
.	TRBV2	TRBJ1-1	.	CASNLFFTEAFF	TGTGCCAGCAATCTATTTTTCACTGAAGCTTTCTTT
.	TRBV27	TRBJ2-7	TRBD2	CASSFRLAGLYEQYF	TGTGCCAGCAGTTTCCGGCTAGCGGGGTTATACGAGCAGTACTTC
.	TRBV11-2	TRBJ2-2	.	CASSLGRGQVTGELFF	TGTGCCAGCAGCTTAGGAAGAGGGCAAGTCACCGGGGAGCTGTTTTTT
.	TRBV5-4	TRBJ1-2	TRBD1	CASSLGDTGGYGYTF	TGTGCCAGCAGCTTGGGGGATACAGGGGGCTATGGCTACACCTTC
.	TRBV27	TRBJ1-1	.	CASSLSIFTEAFF	TGTGCCAGCAGTTTATCAATATTCACTGAAGCTTTCTTT
.	TRBV2	TRBJ1-1	.	CASSEALGWRTEAFF	TGTGCCAGCAGTGAAGCGCTAGGCTGGCGCACTGAAGCTTTCTTT
.	TRBV6-5	TRBJ1-1	TRBD1	CASSYGRTGNTEAFF	TGTGCCAGCAGTTACGGCAGGACAGGGAACACTGAAGCTTTCTTT
.	TRBV6-6	TRBJ2-7	TRBD1	CASTPGQDYYEQYF	TGTGCCAGCACGCCGGGACAGGACTACTACGAGCAGTACTTC
.	TRBV14	TRBJ1-2	.	CASSHISNYGYTF	TGTGCCAGCAGCCACATCTCTAACTATGGCTACACCTTC
.	TRBV28	TRBJ1-5	.	CASSPFRGNQPQHF	TGTGCCAGCAGTCCTTTCCGGGGCAATCAGCCCCAGCATTTT
.	TRBV7-9	TRBJ2-7	.	CASRRDSLSYEQYF	TGTGCCAGCAGGAGGGACTCCCTCTCCTACGAGCAGTACTTC
once	TRBV6-1	TRBJ1-1	.	CASSEIQGPGSEAFF	TGTGCCAGCAGTGAAATCCAGGGGCCGGGATCTGAAGCTTTCTTT
.	TRBV2	TRBJ1-6	.	CASSEVRVTSPLHF	TGTGCCAGCAGTGAAGTCCGGGTAACGTCACCCCTCCACTTT
.	TRBV6-6	TRBJ1-5	.	CASSYSSGEDQPQHF	TGTGCCAGCAGTTACTCGTCAGGGGAGGACCAGCCCCAGCATTTT
.	TRBV4-3	TRBJ1-2	TRBD1	CASSQDGGQGAPGYTF	TGCGCCAGCAGCCAAGATGGAGGACAGGGGGCGCCCGGCTACACCTTC
.	TRBV4-2	TRBJ1-2	.	CASSQNPGEGYGYTF	TGTGCCAGCAGCCAGAATCCAGGGGAGGGTTATGGCTACACCTTC
once	TRBV30	TRBJ2-7	TRBD1	CACRDRASYEQYF	TGTGCTTGTCGGGACAGAGCTTCTTACGAGCAGTACTTC
.	TRBV4-3	TRBJ2-3	TRBD1	CASSQMPGQLTDTQYF	TGCGCCAGCAGCCAGATGCCGGGACAGCTCACAGATACGCAGTATTTT
.	TRBV24-1	TRBJ2-5	.	CATARAMYQETQYF	TGTGCCACCGCCAGGGCAATGTACCAAGAGACCCAGTACTTC
.	TRBV19	TRBJ1-6	.	CASSIRGNSPLHF	TGTGCCAGTAGTATCCGGGGTAATTCACCCCTCCACTTT
.	TRBV28	TRBJ1-2	.	CASSFNYGYTF	TGTGCCAGCAGTTTCAACTATGGCTACACCTTC
once	TRBV5-5	TRBJ2-7	.	CASSLYQVADEQYF	TGTGCCAGCAGCTTGTATCAGGTGGCCGACGAGCAGTACTTC